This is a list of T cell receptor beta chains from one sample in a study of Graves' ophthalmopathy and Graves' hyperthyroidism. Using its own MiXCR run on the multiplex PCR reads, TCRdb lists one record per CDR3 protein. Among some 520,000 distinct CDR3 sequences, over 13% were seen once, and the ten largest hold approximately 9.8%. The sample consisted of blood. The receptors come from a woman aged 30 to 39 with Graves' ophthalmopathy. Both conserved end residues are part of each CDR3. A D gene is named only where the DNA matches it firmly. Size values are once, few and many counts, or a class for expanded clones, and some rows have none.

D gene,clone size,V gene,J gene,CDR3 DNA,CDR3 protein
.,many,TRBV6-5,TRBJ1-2,TGTGCCAGCAGTTACTCCGAGGGGGATAATACCTTC,CASSYSEGDNTF
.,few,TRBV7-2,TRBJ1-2,TGTGCCAGCAGCTTAAAGGTGGCAGGGCATGGCTACACCTTC,CASSLKVAGHGYTF
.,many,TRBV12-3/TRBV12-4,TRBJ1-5,TGTGCCAGCAGTTTTGGGGGGTTCAGCAATCAGCCCCAGCATTTT,CASSFGGFSNQPQHF
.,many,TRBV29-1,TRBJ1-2,TGCAGCGTTGCGATTTTAAGGGGTAATGGCTACACCTTC,CSVAILRGNGYTF
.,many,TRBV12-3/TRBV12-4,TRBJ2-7,TGTGCCAGCAGCCAGACACAGCTCTCCTACGAGCAGTACTTC,CASSQTQLSYEQYF
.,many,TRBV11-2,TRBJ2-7,TGTGCCAGCAGCCCACAGATCTACGAGCAGTACTTC,CASSPQIYEQYF
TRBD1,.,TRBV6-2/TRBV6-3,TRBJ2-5,TGTGCCAGCAGTGTTGGGGACAGCCTCGTTTCCCAGTACTTC,CASSVGDSLVSQYF
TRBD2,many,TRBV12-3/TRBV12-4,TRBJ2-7,TGTGCCAGCAGTTTTTGGACCGGCAGCGGGAAGTACGAGCAGTACTTC,CASSFWTGSGKYEQYF
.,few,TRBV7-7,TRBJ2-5,TGTGCTAGCAGCGTAGGGACCAGACAAGAGACCCAGTACTTC,CASSVGTRQETQYF
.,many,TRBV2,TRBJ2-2,TGTGCCAGCACCTCATCGGGGGGCAGGGACACCGGGGAGCTGTTTTTT,CASTSSGGRDTGELFF
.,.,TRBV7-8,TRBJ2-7,TGTGCCAGCAGCTTAGACGGGCGAGGGGTAGGCGAGCAGTACTTC,CASSLDGRGVGEQYF
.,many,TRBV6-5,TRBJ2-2,TGTGCCAGCAGTTTGGTAGCGACCACCGGGGAGCTGTTTTTT,CASSLVATTGELFF
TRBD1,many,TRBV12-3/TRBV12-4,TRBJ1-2,TGTGCCAGCAGTTTAGGCGGGACAGGGAGCTACACCTTC,CASSLGGTGSYTF
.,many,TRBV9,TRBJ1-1,TGTGCCAGCAGCGTAGTAGGAGGCAGAGGGCTCACTGAAGCTTTCTTT,CASSVVGGRGLTEAFF
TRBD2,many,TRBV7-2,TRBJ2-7,TGTGCCAGCAGCCACCCCACGACCGGGACTAGCGGGAGTCTGGACGAGCAGTACTTC,CASSHPTTGTSGSLDEQYF
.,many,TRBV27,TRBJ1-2,TGTGCCAGCAGTCCCGCCCCCCCCGCGTATTCCCCGGCTAACTATGGCTACACCTTC,CASSPAPPAYSPANYGYTF
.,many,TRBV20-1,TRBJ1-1,TGCAGTTTCCTTGGGGTGAACACTGAAGCTTTCTTT,CSFLGVNTEAFF
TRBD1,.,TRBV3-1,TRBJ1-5,TGTGCCAGCAGCCTAAGTATAGGACAGGGACAGCCCCAGCATTTT,CASSLSIGQGQPQHF
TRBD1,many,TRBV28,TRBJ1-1,TGTGCCAGCAGGCAACGACAGGGAGAGTGGAACACTGAAGCTTTCTTT,CASRQRQGEWNTEAFF
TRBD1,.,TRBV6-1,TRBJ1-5,TGTGCCAGCAGGCCCACAGGGGCCTCTAGCAATCAGCCCCAGCATTTT,CASRPTGASSNQPQHF
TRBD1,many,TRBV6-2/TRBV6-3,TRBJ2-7,TGTGCCAGCAGTTCGACAGGGGGCAACTACGAGCAGTACTTC,CASSSTGGNYEQYF
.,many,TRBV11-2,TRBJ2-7,TGTGCCAGCAGCTTCGCCCCCAGGGGATCCTCCGAGCAGTACTTC,CASSFAPRGSSEQYF